This is a list of T cell receptor beta chains from one sample in a study of T-cell reconstitution after alpha-beta-depleted transplantation in children. Via MiXCR, TCRdb re-called the PCR reads, giving one row per CDR3 protein. The table records some 460,000 distinct CDR3 sequences, 15% to 20% of them present only once. The sample consisted of PBMCs, mostly from graft donor cells, taken 360 days after TCRalphabeta/CD19-depleted stem cell transplant. The receptors were gathered from a boy in the first two years of life who had a stem cell transplant for Wiskott-Aldrich syndrome, so the T cells may come from the graft donor. Each CDR3 is given with its conserved first and last residue. Each record gives: clone size, V gene, D gene, J gene, CDR3 protein, CDR3 DNA. A D gene is named only where the DNA matches it firmly. The size field is filled for only some rows; it gives once, few, many or a size class.

clone_size: NA; v_call: TRBV7-8; d_call: NA; j_call: TRBJ2-7; cdr3_aa: CASSWGRWGYEQYF; cdr3_nt: TGTGCCAGCAGCTGGGGGAGGTGGGGGTACGAGCAGTACTTC
clone_size: NA; v_call: TRBV6-2/TRBV6-3; d_call: NA; j_call: TRBJ1-1; cdr3_aa: CASSSFFLGNTEAFF; cdr3_nt: TGTGCCAGCAGTTCCTTCTTTTTGGGGAACACTGAAGCTTTCTTT
clone_size: few; v_call: TRBV5-1; d_call: NA; j_call: TRBJ1-5; cdr3_aa: CASSLEGRPRQPQHF; cdr3_nt: TGCGCCAGCAGCTTGGAGGGACGGCCCAGGCAGCCCCAGCATTTT
clone_size: few; v_call: TRBV6-5; d_call: TRBD2; j_call: TRBJ2-1; cdr3_aa: CASRMGGLYNEQFF; cdr3_nt: TGTGCCAGCAGAATGGGGGGGTTGTACAATGAGCAGTTCTTC
clone_size: few; v_call: TRBV20-1; d_call: NA; j_call: TRBJ2-7; cdr3_aa: CSASGRAWSDYEQYF; cdr3_nt: TGCAGTGCTAGTGGCAGGGCATGGAGCGACTACGAGCAGTACTTC
clone_size: NA; v_call: TRBV13; d_call: NA; j_call: TRBJ2-1; cdr3_aa: CASSSLSGNEQFF; cdr3_nt: TGTGCCAGCAGCTCCCTGAGTGGGAATGAGCAGTTCTTC
clone_size: few; v_call: TRBV5-1; d_call: NA; j_call: TRBJ1-2; cdr3_aa: CASSFTPDSFFNYGYTF; cdr3_nt: TGCGCCAGCAGCTTTACCCCGGACAGTTTTTTTAACTATGGCTACACCTTC
clone_size: few; v_call: TRBV5-1; d_call: TRBD1; j_call: TRBJ2-3; cdr3_aa: CASSRTGLSGSSTDTQYF; cdr3_nt: TGCGCCAGCAGCCGGACAGGTCTCTCCGGCTCCTCAACAGATACGCAGTATTTT
clone_size: NA; v_call: TRBV10-2; d_call: NA; j_call: TRBJ1-1; cdr3_aa: CASTGGGANTEAFF; cdr3_nt: TGCGCCAGCACCGGGGGCGGAGCGAACACTGAAGCTTTCTTT
clone_size: few; v_call: TRBV20-1; d_call: NA; j_call: TRBJ1-1; cdr3_aa: CSARQAQLGLNTEAFF; cdr3_nt: TGCAGTGCTAGACAGGCCCAACTCGGGCTGAACACTGAAGCTTTCTTT
clone_size: NA; v_call: TRBV27; d_call: NA; j_call: TRBJ1-2; cdr3_aa: CASSPIGRAGHGYTF; cdr3_nt: TGTGCCAGCAGCCCCATCGGTAGGGCAGGACATGGCTACACCTTC
clone_size: few; v_call: TRBV5-1; d_call: TRBD2; j_call: TRBJ2-3; cdr3_aa: CASSLKRWASPGLIPSTDTQYF; cdr3_nt: TGCGCCAGCAGCTTGAAGCGTTGGGCCAGTCCGGGACTAATACCTAGCACAGATACGCAGTATTTT
clone_size: few; v_call: TRBV6-2/TRBV6-3; d_call: TRBD1; j_call: TRBJ2-1; cdr3_aa: CASSRTGGVLNEQFF; cdr3_nt: TGTGCCAGCAGCCGTACAGGGGGCGTTCTAAATGAGCAGTTCTTC
clone_size: few; v_call: TRBV20-1; d_call: NA; j_call: TRBJ1-1; cdr3_aa: CSASREAKTEAFF; cdr3_nt: TGCAGTGCTAGCCGTGAGGCAAAAACTGAAGCTTTCTTT
clone_size: many; v_call: TRBV20-1; d_call: TRBD1; j_call: TRBJ2-7; cdr3_aa: CSARVTGSQYF; cdr3_nt: TGCAGTGCTAGAGTGACAGGGTCGCAGTACTTC
clone_size: NA; v_call: TRBV5-1; d_call: TRBD1; j_call: TRBJ2-5; cdr3_aa: CASSLLGQRQETQYF; cdr3_nt: TGCGCCAGCAGCTTGCTGGGACAGCGTCAAGAGACCCAGTACTTC
clone_size: NA; v_call: TRBV6-6; d_call: NA; j_call: TRBJ1-2; cdr3_aa: CASSYPDIGYTF; cdr3_nt: TGTGCCAGCAGTTACCCCGATATAGGCTACACCTTC
clone_size: few; v_call: TRBV27; d_call: NA; j_call: TRBJ2-6; cdr3_aa: CASSSPPIGANVLTF; cdr3_nt: TGTGCCAGCAGTTCCCCACCTATTGGGGCCAACGTCCTGACTTTC
clone_size: few; v_call: TRBV2; d_call: NA; j_call: TRBJ2-2; cdr3_aa: CASKPGQRNTGELFF; cdr3_nt: TGTGCCAGCAAACCGGGACAACGAAACACCGGGGAGCTGTTTTTT
clone_size: NA; v_call: TRBV10-3; d_call: NA; j_call: TRBJ2-3; cdr3_aa: CAISERLITDTQYF; cdr3_nt: TGTGCCATCAGTGAGAGGCTCATCACAGATACGCAGTATTTT
clone_size: NA; v_call: TRBV5-1; d_call: NA; j_call: TRBJ2-1; cdr3_aa: CASSRKGYNEQFF; cdr3_nt: TGCGCCAGCAGCCGAAAGGGGTACAATGAGCAGTTCTTC
clone_size: few; v_call: TRBV7-8; d_call: TRBD1; j_call: TRBJ2-5; cdr3_aa: CASSIGPTGQIYQETQYF; cdr3_nt: TGTGCCAGCAGCATCGGTCCCACGGGACAGATCTACCAAGAGACCCAGTACTTC
clone_size: few; v_call: TRBV29-1; d_call: NA; j_call: TRBJ1-6; cdr3_aa: CSVGVGYNSPLHF; cdr3_nt: TGCAGCGTTGGAGTGGGGTATAATTCACCCCTCCACTTT
clone_size: NA; v_call: TRBV7-9; d_call: NA; j_call: TRBJ2-5; cdr3_aa: CASSSRAFGGQETQYF; cdr3_nt: TGTGCCAGCAGCTCCCGGGCCTTTGGCGGCCAAGAGACCCAGTACTTC
clone_size: few; v_call: TRBV11-2; d_call: NA; j_call: TRBJ1-1; cdr3_aa: CASSTGLRGNTEAFF; cdr3_nt: TGTGCCAGCAGTACAGGGCTGCGGGGGAACACTGAAGCTTTCTTT
clone_size: NA; v_call: TRBV9; d_call: NA; j_call: TRBJ2-2; cdr3_aa: CASSVGAANTGELFF; cdr3_nt: TGTGCCAGCAGCGTAGGGGCGGCGAACACCGGGGAGCTGTTTTTT